This T cell receptor beta chain comes out of a study of a mutant IDH1 vaccine in newly diagnosed glioma. Produced via immunoSEQ multiplex PCR; TCRdb's table is partial and in-frame only. The sample carries 35,000 to 50,000 clones, 75% to 85% recorded once. The CDR3 sequence is 16 residues long. CDR1 and CDR2 from the germline V gene are SGDLS and YYNGEE. The ends were cut back, 0 bases at V and 0 bases at J, with 10 bases in the middle. This clone appeared a single time. Its specificity is not known. Time point defined: week 35, safety follow-up. One vaccine dose held 300 ug of mutant IDH1 20-mer peptide and came with topical imiquimod.

The sample in question was PBMCs, obtained from a glioma patient whose treatment included an IDH1 peptide vaccine. The TCR originated in a woman aged 50 to 60 with glioma. The J gene is TRBJ1-3, the V gene TRBV9; D is ambiguous. The chain's CDR3 is CASSVDGGGSGNTIYF. The DNA for the CDR3 is TGTGCCAGCAGCGTAGATGGCGGCGGCTCTGGAAACACCATATATTTT.